This T cell receptor (beta chain) was sequenced in a study of shared clonotypes between healthy human individuals. Germline CDR1 and CDR2: SGHDT and YYEEEE. Trimming cost V 2 bases and J 2 bases; bases outside gene matches: 9. This CDR3 contains 18 residues. This table comes from immunoSEQ multiplex PCR, and its TCRdb copy is limited to in-frame clones, with some not included. This sample carries 2,100,000 or so clones, around 95% of them seen once, and the ten largest clones take over 0.1%. The receptor was isolated from a man younger than 35 in good health. Sequencing was performed on naive CD4+ T cells sorted from blood. Subset denoted: CD45RA+ positively selected. This chain links TRBV5-6 with TRBJ2-4; 11 bases match TRBD1. As DNA, the CDR3 is TGTGCCAGCAGCTTTTTGGCTGGACAGGGGGCATCCAAAAACATTCAGTACTTC. The encoded protein is CASSFLAGQGASKNIQYF.